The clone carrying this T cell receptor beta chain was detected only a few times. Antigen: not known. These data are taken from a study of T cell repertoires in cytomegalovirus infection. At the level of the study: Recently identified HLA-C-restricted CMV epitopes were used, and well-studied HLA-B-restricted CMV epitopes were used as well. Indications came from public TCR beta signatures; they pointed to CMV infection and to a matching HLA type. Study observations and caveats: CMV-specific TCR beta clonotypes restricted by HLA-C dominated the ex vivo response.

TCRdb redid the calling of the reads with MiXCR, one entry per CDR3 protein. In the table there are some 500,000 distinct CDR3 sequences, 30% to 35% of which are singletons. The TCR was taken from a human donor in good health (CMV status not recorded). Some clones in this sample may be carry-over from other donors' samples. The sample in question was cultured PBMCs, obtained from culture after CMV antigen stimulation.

Here the CDR3 DNA reads TGCAGTGCACCTCCCGGGAGCCCTACAGATACGCAGTATTTT. It specifies CSAPPGSPTDTQYF. The V gene is TRBV20-1, the J gene TRBJ2-3, with D perhaps matching TRBD2 (6 bases). Germline CDR1 and CDR2: DFQATT and SNEGSKA (reference sequence). Trimming left V 6 bases short and J 3 bases short, with 16 bases between. The CDR3 extends over 14 amino acids.